The 20 T cell receptor beta chains below all came from one sample that was sequenced in a study of early T cells in non-severe SARS-CoV-2 infection (dated by TCRdb to the early 2020s). Library construction relied on 5' RACE. These reads were obtained on a NextSeq 500. The raw public reads went through TCRdb reprocessing: fastp at Q25, MiXCR clone calling, in-frame beta chains kept. CDR3 protein sequences are deduplicated, and each keeps its most common genes and DNA. Across this sample there are roughly 55,000 distinct CDR3 sequences, with under 14% seen only once. The ten biggest clones cover about 9.4% of the sample. The sequenced sample consisted of whole blood. These receptors all stem from an adult who was a healthcare worker with PCR-confirmed SARS-CoV-2 infection or an uninfected control (not recorded which).

This clonotype has a count of ten or more. The V gene is TRBV12-3 or TRBV12-4, the J gene TRBJ1-1, with no clear D. The CDR3 consists of 13 residues. The V end was cut by 3 bases, the J end by 5 bases, with 10 bases between. CDR3 sequence: CASSLFRETEAFF. As DNA, the CDR3 is TGTGCCAGCAGTTTGTTTCGGGAAACTGAAGCTTTCTTT.

This chain connects TRBV20-1 to TRBJ1-1; possible D gene TRBD1, 5 bases. This CDR3 has 16 residues. The V end lost 5 bases, the J end lost 0 bases, and 19 bases lay between the germline ends. CDR1 and CDR2 from the germline V gene are DFQATT and SNEGSKA (reference sequence). CDR3 DNA sequence: TGCAGTGCTTCGGCCTCACTGGGGGTGATGAACACTGAAGCTTTCTTT. Protein sequence: CSASASLGVMNTEAFF.

Only one count was recorded for this clonotype. The chain has TRBV6-4 and TRBJ2-3; the match to TRBD1 covers 9 bases. The CDR3 has 13 residues. J gave up 2 bases and V 9 bases, and 3 bases lay outside the gene matches. Germline CDR1 is MRHNA and CDR2 is SNTAGT. CDR3 residues: CASGTGHTDTQYF. CDR3 sequence (DNA): TGTGCCAGTGGGACAGGGCACACAGATACGCAGTATTTT.

V and J are TRBV3-1 and TRBJ1-4; D perhaps matches TRBD1 (5 bases). Germline values: CDR1 LGHDT, CDR2 YNNKEL (reference sequence). Trimming stripped 0 bases from V and 8 bases from J, with 13 bases between. This CDR3 region has 15 residues. The CDR3 here is CASSQDRGGEEKLFF. The CDR3 DNA reads as TGTGCCAGCAGCCAAGATCGTGGGGGAGAGGAAAAACTGTTTTTT.

The rearrangement uses TRBV27 and TRBJ2-1, with D maybe TRBD2 (6 bases). This CDR3 has 12 amino acids. V lost 6 bases and J lost 9, with 12 bases in between. CDR1 MNHEY and CDR2 SMNVEV come from the germline V gene (reference sequence). Here the CDR3 reads CASRTVGGEQFF. Here the CDR3 DNA reads TGTGCCAGCAGGACCGTGGGGGGTGAGCAGTTCTTC.

This clonotype was counted at least ten times. The V gene is TRBV27, the J gene TRBJ2-4, with D possibly being TRBD2 (5 bases). The ends were cut back, 2 bases at V and 0 bases at J, with 8 bases in the middle. Germline V lookup: CDR1 MNHEY, CDR2 SMNVEV (reference sequence). This CDR3 is 15 amino acids long. This chain's CDR3 is CASSLRGLAKNIQYF. The CDR3 DNA sequence: TGTGCCAGCAGTTTACGGGGTTTAGCCAAAAACATTCAGTACTTC.

This clonotype was observed a few times. This rearrangement joins TRBV5-1 to TRBJ2-7; D remains ambiguous. The V end was cut by 0 bases, the J end by 6 bases, with 7 bases between. From germline, CDR1 is SGHRS and CDR2 YFSETQ. The CDR3 length is 12 residues. The DNA of the CDR3 is TGCGCCAGCAGCTTGGGGTCGGGCGAGCAGTACTTC. It codes for CASSLGSGEQYF.

In its sample, this clonotype was seen a few times. This sequence joins TRBV7-9 and TRBJ1-1, with no clear D. The V end was cut by 0 bases, the J end by 6 bases, with 8 bases between. Per germline, CDR1 SEHNR and CDR2 FQNEAQ (reference sequence). The CDR3 length is 13 residues. CDR3 loop: CASSLAGKAEAFF. CDR3 nucleotides: TGTGCCAGCAGCTTAGCGGGGAAGGCTGAAGCTTTCTTT.

This clonotype was detected many times. The chain carries TRBV18 and TRBJ2-7, with no clear D. Germline values: CDR1 KGHSH, CDR2 LQKENI. The V gene lost 4 bases and the J gene lost 6 bases, with 13 bases spanning the gap. This CDR3 is 13 amino acids long. This chain's CDR3 is CASSLEVPTEQYF. CDR3 in DNA: TGTGCCAGCTCACTCGAAGTGCCGACCGAGCAGTACTTC.

This clonotype came up a few times. The chain recombines TRBV19 with TRBJ1-5; 8 nucleotides match TRBD1. Germline V gene sequence: CDR1 LNHDA, CDR2 SQIVND (reference sequence). CDR3 length: 15 amino acids. V lost 6 bases to trimming and J lost 2 bases; unmatched junction nucleotides: 6. CDR3 sequence (DNA): TGTGCCAGTAGCTTCAGGGGGCAGGGCAATCAGCCCCAGCATTTT. Amino acids: CASSFRGQGNQPQHF.

This clonotype turned up a few times. The chain combines TRBV11-2 with TRBJ2-1; D unclear. Per the germline V gene, CDR1 is SGHAT and CDR2 is FQNNGV. V lost 1 base and J 6 bases, leaving 19 bases between the germline ends. CDR3 size: 17 residues. Here the CDR3 DNA reads TGTGCCAGCAGCTTAGTCGGCTACGCTATCGCCCCCAATGAGCAGTTCTTC. Amino acid sequence: CASSLVGYAIAPNEQFF.

In this sample, this clonotype turned up many times. The V call is TRBV7-6, the J call TRBJ2-2, with TRBD1 matching 9 bases. The germline V gene has CDR1 SGHVS and CDR2 FNYEAQ. The V gene end was trimmed by 5 bases and the J gene end by 6 bases; junction bases not matched to a gene: 7. The CDR3 is 15 residues long. CDR3 region: CASSQWTGEAGELFF. The CDR3 DNA reads TGTGCCAGCAGCCAATGGACAGGGGAGGCCGGGGAGCTGTTTTTT.

The gene calls are TRBV4-1 and TRBJ1-4, with unresolved D. The V gene's germline CDR1 is MGHRA and CDR2 YSYEKL. This CDR3 is built from 16 residues. The V end was cut by 0 bases, the J end by 3 bases, with 11 bases between. CDR3 amino acids: CASSQDEEPANEKLFF. The CDR3 DNA follows: TGCGCCAGCAGCCAAGATGAGGAACCGGCTAATGAAAAACTGTTTTTT.

In this sample, this clonotype turned up a few times. This sequence joins TRBV20-1 and TRBJ2-2, with 7 bases identical to TRBD2. Germline V lookup: CDR1 DFQATT, CDR2 SNEGSKA (reference sequence). After removal of 6 bases from V and 2 bases from J, the junction contained 12 bases not matched to a gene. There are 16 residues in the CDR3. For the CDR3, the DNA is TGCAGTGCCGCAGGGAGGGCAGGCTACAACACCGGGGAGCTGTTTTTT. Encoded protein: CSAAGRAGYNTGELFF.

About this clonotype: One end of the junction fails to match germline, which may point to a read error. J is TRBJ2-7 and V is TRBV27, with D perhaps being TRBD1 or TRBD2 (6 bases each). The CDR3 spans 16 residues. Germline V lookup: CDR1 MNHEY, CDR2 SMNVEV (reference sequence). The CDR3 loop is CASSPSRGGLSYGQYF. The CDR3 region has the DNA TGTGCCAGCAGTCCGTCACGAGGGGGGTTATCCTACGGGCAGTACTTC.

The table lists this clonotype with many counts. This chain joins TRBV7-8 and TRBJ1-6; D remains unclear. V was cut by 2 bases and J by 7 bases, with 12 bases left in between. CDR1 and CDR2 from the germline V gene are SGHVS and FQNEAQ. The CDR3 has 15 residues. CDR3 protein: CASSLPPLSNSPLHF. In DNA form, the CDR3 reads TGTGCCAGCAGCTTACCGCCCCTGTCGAATTCACCCCTCCACTTT.

A few counts support this clonotype. The junction departs from germline at one end; a sequencing error may be responsible. The chain employs TRBV20-1 and TRBJ2-5; possible D gene TRBD2, 5 bases. Germline V gene data show CDR1 as DFQATT and CDR2 as SNEGSKA (reference sequence). This CDR3 region has 15 residues. The CDR3 DNA sequence: TGCAGTGCTGGAGACACCGGGAACCCCCAAGAGACCCAGTACTTC. This encodes CSAGDTGNPQETQYF.

This clonotype was counted at least ten times. The J gene is TRBJ2-7, the V gene TRBV28; a weak D match, TRBD2 (6 bases). Germline V gene sequence: CDR1 MDHEN, CDR2 SYDVKM. This CDR3 comprises 14 residues. Trimming took off 5 bases at V and 2 bases at J, with 13 bases between the two ends. The CDR3 DNA sequence: TGTGCCAGCAGTATCCCGGGGGAAACCTACGAGCAGTACTTC. Translation gives CASSIPGETYEQYF.

This clonotype was seen repeatedly, ten times or more. The J gene is TRBJ2-1, the V gene TRBV10-2, with unresolved D. The CDR3 totals 11 residues. CDR1 is WSHSY, CDR2 SAAADI, per germline. Trimming cost V 3 bases and J 4 bases, with 1 base left between them. The CDR3 spells CASSEYNEQFF. CDR3 sequence (DNA): TGCGCCAGCAGTGAATACAATGAGCAGTTCTTC.

This clonotype has more than one count but fewer than ten. The rearrangement links TRBV29-1 to TRBJ2-7; the D gene is possibly TRBD2 (6 bases). The V gene lost 4 bases and the J gene lost 4 bases, with 11 bases spanning the gap. This CDR3 comprises 12 residues. Germline-derived CDR1 and CDR2 are SQVTM and ANQGSEA. CDR3 sequence: CSVVGGRYEQYF. In nucleotides, the CDR3 is TGCAGCGTTGTCGGGGGTCGGTACGAGCAGTACTTC.